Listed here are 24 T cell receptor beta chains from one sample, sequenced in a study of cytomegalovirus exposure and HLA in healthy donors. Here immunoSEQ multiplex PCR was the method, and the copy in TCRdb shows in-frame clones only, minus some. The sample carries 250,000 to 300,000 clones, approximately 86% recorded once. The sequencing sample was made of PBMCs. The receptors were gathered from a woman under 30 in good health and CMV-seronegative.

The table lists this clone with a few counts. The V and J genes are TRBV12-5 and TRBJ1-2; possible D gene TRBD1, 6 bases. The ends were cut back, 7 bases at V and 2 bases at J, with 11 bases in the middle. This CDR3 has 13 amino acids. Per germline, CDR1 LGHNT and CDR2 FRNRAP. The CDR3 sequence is CASAPGQNYGYTF. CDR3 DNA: TGTGCTAGTGCTCCAGGACAGAACTATGGCTACACCTTC.

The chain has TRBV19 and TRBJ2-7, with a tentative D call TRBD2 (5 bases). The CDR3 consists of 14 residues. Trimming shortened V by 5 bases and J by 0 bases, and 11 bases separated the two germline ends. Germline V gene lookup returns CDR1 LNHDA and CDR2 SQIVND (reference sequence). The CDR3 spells CASSPGGGSYEQYF. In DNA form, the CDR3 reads TGTGCCAGTAGTCCCGGTGGAGGCTCCTACGAGCAGTACTTC.

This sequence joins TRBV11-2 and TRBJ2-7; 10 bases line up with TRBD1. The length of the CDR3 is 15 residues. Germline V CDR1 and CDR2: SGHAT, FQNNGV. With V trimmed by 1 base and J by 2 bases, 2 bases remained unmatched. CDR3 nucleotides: TGTGCCAGCAGCTTAGGGACAGGGGGAACCTACGAGCAGTACTTC. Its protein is CASSLGTGGTYEQYF.

The DNA for the CDR3 is TGTGCCAGCAGCCCAGGTGTAGATTACGGCTACACCTTC. Residues: CASSPGVDYGYTF. This rearrangement joins TRBV7-3 to TRBJ1-2; D gene unclear. Trimming left V 5 bases short and J 8 bases short, with 15 bases between. This CDR3 comprises 13 residues. Germline V gives CDR1 SGHTA, CDR2 FQGTGA.

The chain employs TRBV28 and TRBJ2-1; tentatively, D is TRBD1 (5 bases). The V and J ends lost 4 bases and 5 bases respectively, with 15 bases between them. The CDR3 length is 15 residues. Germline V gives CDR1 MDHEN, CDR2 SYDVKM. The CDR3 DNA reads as TGTGCCAGCAGTTCACCAGGGTCGCCTCACAATGAGCAGTTCTTC. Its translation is CASSSPGSPHNEQFF.

CDR3 sequence (DNA): TGCGCCAGCAGCCAAGATCGGGGGGGCCCGCAGTACTTC. The encoded protein is CASSQDRGGPQYF. V usage is TRBV4-3 and J usage is TRBJ2-7, with TRBD2 identical over 8 bases. This CDR3 has 13 amino acids. The germline CDR1 and CDR2 sequences are LGHNA and YSLEER. The V and J ends lost 0 bases and 9 bases, in that order; junction bases with no gene match: 4.

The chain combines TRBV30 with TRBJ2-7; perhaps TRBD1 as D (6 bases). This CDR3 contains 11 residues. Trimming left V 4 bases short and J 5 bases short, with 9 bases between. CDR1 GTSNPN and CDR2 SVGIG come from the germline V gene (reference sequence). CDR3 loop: CAWNRGNEQYF. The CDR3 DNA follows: TGTGCCTGGAATAGGGGGAACGAGCAGTACTTC.

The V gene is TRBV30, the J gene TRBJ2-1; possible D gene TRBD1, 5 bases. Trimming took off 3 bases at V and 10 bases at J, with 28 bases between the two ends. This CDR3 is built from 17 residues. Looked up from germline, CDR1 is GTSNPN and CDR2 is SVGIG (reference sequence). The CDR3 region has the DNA TGTGCCTGGAGGGTAGGGGAAACGGCAGGGTATCCCAGGGAGCAGTTCTTC. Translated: CAWRVGETAGYPREQFF.

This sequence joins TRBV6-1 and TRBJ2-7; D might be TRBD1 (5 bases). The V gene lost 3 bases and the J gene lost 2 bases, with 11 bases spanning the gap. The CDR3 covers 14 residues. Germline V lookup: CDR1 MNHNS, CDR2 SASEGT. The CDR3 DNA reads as TGTGCCAGCAGTGACGTGGACAACCCCTACGAGCAGTACTTC. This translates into CASSDVDNPYEQYF.

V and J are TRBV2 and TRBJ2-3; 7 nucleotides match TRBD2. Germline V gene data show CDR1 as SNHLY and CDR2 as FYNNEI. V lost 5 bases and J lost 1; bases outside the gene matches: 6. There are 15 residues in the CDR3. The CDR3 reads CASSFREARTDTQYF. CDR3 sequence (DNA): TGTGCCAGCAGTTTTCGGGAGGCACGCACAGATACGCAGTATTTT.

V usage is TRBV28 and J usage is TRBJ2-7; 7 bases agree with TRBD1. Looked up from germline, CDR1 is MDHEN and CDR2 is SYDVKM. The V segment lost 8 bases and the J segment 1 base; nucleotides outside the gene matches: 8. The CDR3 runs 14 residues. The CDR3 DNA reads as TGTGCCAGCCGCCGGACAGGTTTATCCTACGAGCAGTACTTC. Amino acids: CASRRTGLSYEQYF.

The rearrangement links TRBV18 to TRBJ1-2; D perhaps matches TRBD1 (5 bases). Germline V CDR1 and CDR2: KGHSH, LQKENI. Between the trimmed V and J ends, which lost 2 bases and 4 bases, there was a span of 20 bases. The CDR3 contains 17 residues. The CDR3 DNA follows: TGTGCCAGCTCACCAAACAGGTCACTAACCTTCTTCTATGGCTACACCTTC. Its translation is CASSPNRSLTFFYGYTF.

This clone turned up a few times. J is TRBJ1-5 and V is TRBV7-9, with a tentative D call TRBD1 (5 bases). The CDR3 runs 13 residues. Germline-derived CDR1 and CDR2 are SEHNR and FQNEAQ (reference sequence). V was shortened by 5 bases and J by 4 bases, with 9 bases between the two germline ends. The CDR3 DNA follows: TGTGCCAGCAGCCTGACAGTTAATCAGCCCCAGCATTTT. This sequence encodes CASSLTVNQPQHF.

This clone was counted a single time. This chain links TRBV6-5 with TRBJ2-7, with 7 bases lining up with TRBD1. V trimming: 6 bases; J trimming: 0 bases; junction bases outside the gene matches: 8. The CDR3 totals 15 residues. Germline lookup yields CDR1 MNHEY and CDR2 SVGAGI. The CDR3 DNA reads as TGTGCCAGCAGGCTGCTAGGGGGCCCCTCCTACGAGCAGTACTTC. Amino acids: CASRLLGGPSYEQYF.

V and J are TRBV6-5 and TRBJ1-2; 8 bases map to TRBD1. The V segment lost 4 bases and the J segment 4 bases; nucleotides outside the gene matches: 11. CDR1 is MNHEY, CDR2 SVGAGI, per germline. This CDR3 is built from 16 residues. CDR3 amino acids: CASSSWGTTGGYGYTF. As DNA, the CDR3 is TGTGCCAGCAGTTCTTGGGGTACAACAGGGGGCTATGGCTACACCTTC.

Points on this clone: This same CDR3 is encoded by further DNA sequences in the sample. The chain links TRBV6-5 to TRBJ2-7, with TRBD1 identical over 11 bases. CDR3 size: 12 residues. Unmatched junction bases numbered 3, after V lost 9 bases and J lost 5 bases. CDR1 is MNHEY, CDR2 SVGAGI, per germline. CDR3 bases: TGTGCCAGTGGACAGGGGGCAAACGAGCAGTACTTC. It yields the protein CASGQGANEQYF.

CDR3 sequence reads: CASSFTETPYNEQFF. The CDR3 region has the DNA TGTGCCAGCAGCTTCACGGAGACCCCTTACAATGAGCAGTTCTTC. This chain uses TRBV7-9 with TRBJ2-1; D call uncertain. V was trimmed by 3 bases and J by 4 bases, leaving 13 bases between them. The length of the CDR3 is 15 residues. Germline-derived CDR1 and CDR2 are SEHNR and FQNEAQ (reference sequence). Based on the CDR3 plus reference TRBV7-9 and TRBJ2-1, the full variable domain is DTGVSQNPRHKITKRGQNVTFRCDPISEHNRLYWYRQTLGQGPEFLTYFQNEAQLEKSRLLSDRFSAERPKGSFSTLEIQRTEQGDSAMYLCASSFTETPYNEQFFGPGTRLTVL.

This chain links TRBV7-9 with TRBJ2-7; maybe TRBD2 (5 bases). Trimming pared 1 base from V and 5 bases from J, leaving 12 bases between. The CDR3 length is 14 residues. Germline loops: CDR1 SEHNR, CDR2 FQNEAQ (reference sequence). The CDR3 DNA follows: TGTGCCAGCAGCTTAGAGGGCTCACTAGACGAGCAGTACTTC. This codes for CASSLEGSLDEQYF.

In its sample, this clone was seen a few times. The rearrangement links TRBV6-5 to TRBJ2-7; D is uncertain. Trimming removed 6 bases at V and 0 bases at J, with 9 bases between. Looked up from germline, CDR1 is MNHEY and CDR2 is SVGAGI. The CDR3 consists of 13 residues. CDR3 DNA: TGTGCCAGCAGCTACATCAACTCCTACGAGCAGTACTTC. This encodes CASSYINSYEQYF.

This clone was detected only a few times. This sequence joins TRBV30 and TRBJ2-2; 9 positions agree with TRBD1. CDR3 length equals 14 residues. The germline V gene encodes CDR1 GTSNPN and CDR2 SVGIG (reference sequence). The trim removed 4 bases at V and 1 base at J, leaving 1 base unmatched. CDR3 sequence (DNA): TGTGCCTGGAACAGGGGGCTGAACACCGGGGAGCTGTTTTTT. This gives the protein CAWNRGLNTGELFF.

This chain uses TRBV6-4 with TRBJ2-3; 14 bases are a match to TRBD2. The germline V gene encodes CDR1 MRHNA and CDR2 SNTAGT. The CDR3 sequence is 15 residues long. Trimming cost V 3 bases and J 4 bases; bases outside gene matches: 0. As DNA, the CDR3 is TGTGCCAGCAGTGAGACTAGCGGGGGGGCAGATACGCAGTATTTT. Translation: CASSETSGGADTQYF.

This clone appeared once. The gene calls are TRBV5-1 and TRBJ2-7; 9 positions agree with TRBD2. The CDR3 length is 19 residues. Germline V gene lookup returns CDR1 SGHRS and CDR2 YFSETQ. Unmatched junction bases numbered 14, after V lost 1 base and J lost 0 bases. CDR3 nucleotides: TGCGCCAGCAGCTTGAATGGCGGGAGGGCTTTGGAAGGCTCCTACGAGCAGTACTTC. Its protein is CASSLNGGRALEGSYEQYF.

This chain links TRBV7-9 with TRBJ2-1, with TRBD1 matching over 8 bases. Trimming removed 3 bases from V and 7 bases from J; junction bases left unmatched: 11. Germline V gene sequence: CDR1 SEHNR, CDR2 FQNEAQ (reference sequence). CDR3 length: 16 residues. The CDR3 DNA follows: TGTGCCAGCAGCTTGTGGGCAGGGGGCGATGTAAATGAGCAGTTCTTC. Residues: CASSLWAGGDVNEQFF. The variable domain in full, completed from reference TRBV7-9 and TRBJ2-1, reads DTGVSQNPRHKITKRGQNVTFRCDPISEHNRLYWYRQTLGQGPEFLTYFQNEAQLEKSRLLSDRFSAERPKGSFSTLEIQRTEQGDSAMYLCASSLWAGGDVNEQFFGPGTRLTVL.

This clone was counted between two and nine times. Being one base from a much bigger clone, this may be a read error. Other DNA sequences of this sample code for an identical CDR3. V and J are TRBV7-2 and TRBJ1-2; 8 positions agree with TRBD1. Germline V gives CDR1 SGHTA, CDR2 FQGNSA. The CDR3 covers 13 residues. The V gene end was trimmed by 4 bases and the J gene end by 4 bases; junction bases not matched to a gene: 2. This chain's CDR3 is CASSSGQGYGYTF. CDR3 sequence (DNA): TGTGCCAGCAGCTCCGGACAGGGCTATGGCTACACCTTC.